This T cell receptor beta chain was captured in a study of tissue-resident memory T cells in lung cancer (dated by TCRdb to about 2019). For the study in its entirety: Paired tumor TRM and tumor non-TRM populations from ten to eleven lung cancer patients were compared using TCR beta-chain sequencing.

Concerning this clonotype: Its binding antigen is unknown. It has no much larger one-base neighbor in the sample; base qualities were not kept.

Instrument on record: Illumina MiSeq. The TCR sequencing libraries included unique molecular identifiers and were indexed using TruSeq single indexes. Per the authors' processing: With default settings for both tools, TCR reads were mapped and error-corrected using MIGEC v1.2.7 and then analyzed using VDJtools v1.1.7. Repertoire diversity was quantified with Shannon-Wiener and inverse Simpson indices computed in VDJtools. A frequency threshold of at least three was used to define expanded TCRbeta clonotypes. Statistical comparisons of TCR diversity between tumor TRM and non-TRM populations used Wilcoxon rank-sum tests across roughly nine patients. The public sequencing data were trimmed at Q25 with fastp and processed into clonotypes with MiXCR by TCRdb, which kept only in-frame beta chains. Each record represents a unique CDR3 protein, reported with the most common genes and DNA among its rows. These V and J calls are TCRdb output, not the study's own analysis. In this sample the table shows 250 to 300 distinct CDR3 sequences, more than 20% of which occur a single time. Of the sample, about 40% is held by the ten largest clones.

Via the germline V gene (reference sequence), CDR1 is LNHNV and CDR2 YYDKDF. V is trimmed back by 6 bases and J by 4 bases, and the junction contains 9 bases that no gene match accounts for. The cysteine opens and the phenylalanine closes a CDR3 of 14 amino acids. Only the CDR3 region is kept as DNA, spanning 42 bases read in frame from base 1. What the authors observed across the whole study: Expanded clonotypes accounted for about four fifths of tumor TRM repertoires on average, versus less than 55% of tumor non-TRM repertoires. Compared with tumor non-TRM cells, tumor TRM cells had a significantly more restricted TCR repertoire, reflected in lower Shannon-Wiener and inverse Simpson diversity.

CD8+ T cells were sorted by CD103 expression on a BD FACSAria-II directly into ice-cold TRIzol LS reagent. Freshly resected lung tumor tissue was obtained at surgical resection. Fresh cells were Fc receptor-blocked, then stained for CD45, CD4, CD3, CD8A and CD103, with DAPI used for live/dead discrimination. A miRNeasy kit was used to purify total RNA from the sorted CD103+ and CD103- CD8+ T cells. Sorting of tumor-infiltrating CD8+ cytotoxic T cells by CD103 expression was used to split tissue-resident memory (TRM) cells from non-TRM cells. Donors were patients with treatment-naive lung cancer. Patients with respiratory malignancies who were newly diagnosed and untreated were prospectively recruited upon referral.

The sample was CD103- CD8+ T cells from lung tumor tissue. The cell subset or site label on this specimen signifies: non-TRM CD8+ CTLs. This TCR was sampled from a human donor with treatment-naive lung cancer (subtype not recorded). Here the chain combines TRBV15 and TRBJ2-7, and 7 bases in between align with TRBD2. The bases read TGTGCCACCAGTAGTGGACTAGACGGTTACGAGCAGTACTTC. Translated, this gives CATSSGLDGYEQYF.